This is a list of T cell receptor beta chains from one sample in a study of cytomegalovirus exposure and HLA in healthy donors. Produced via immunoSEQ multiplex PCR; TCRdb's table is partial and in-frame only. The sample has around 130,000 clones; approximately 86% are singletons. The sample taken for sequencing was PBMCs. These receptors came from a boy younger than 18 in good health and CMV-seronegative. The CDR3 runs from the conserved cysteine through the conserved F or W. D genes are given only for firm matches. Clone size is stated in some rows and not others, as once, few, many or a class when expanded.

d_call j_call clone_size v_call cdr3_nt cdr3_aa
TRBD1 TRBJ2-7 - TRBV9 TGTGCCAGCAGCGTTGGACAGGGGAACTCCTACGAGCAGTACTTC CASSVGQGNSYEQYF
TRBD2 TRBJ2-7 - TRBV18 TGTGCCAGCTCACCATCTAGCGGAAACGTCAACGAGCAGTACTTC CASSPSSGNVNEQYF
- TRBJ1-5 - TRBV5-1 TGCGCCAGCAGCTTGTCGGGTCCAGGGGCTCATCAGCCCCAGCATTTT CASSLSGPGAHQPQHF
- TRBJ2-1 - TRBV2 TGTGCCAGCCTTAGCGACAATGAGCAGTTCTTC CASLSDNEQFF
- TRBJ1-4 - TRBV4-3 TGCGCCAGCAGCCGGAGCCGGGAAAAACTGTTTTTT CASSRSREKLFF
TRBD2 TRBJ2-2 - TRBV9 TGTGCTAGCGGGGGGGAGAACACCGGGGAGCTGTTTTTT CASGGENTGELFF
TRBD1 TRBJ1-4 - TRBV28 TGTGCCAGCACGACAGGGGGCTTATCTGGTGAAAAACTGTTTTTT CASTTGGLSGEKLFF
TRBD2 TRBJ2-7 few TRBV27 TGTGCCAGCAGTTTGCGACGCCCGGGACTAGCGGGAGGCGAGCAGTACTTC CASSLRRPGLAGGEQYF
- TRBJ1-1 - TRBV23-1 TGCGCCAGCAGTCAATCTTGGGGCCCGACTGAAGCTTTCTTT CASSQSWGPTEAFF
TRBD1 TRBJ2-1 - TRBV18 TGTGCCACCTATTTGGACAGGGGGACCTACAATGAGCAGTTCTTC CATYLDRGTYNEQFF
- TRBJ2-7 - TRBV19 TGTGCCAGTAGTCCTACAGGGACCTACGAGCAGTACTTC CASSPTGTYEQYF
TRBD1 TRBJ1-5 - TRBV29-1 TGCAGCGCCGGACAGGGCAATGGGCAGCCCCAGCATTTT CSAGQGNGQPQHF
- TRBJ1-1 - TRBV7-2 TGTGCCAGCAGCTTGAGCCTGAACACTGAAGCTTTCTTT CASSLSLNTEAFF
- TRBJ1-2 - TRBV25-1 TGTGCCAGCAGTGAACCCGGTTACGGGTATGGCTACACCTTC CASSEPGYGYGYTF